The clone carrying this T cell receptor (beta chain) was found once. Its cognate antigen is unknown. V was clipped by 4 bases and J by 0 bases; unmatched bases: 5. Looked up from germline, CDR1 is MDHEN and CDR2 is SYDVKM. The CDR3 is made up of 15 amino acids. The data stem from a study of T cell responses to AZD1222 COVID-19 vaccine. Study-wide results and caveats: Clonal diversity may have been underestimated, and the donors were mostly white British, with more females than males. Among AZD1222 vaccinees, only five or six were seropositive at baseline. Among vaccine-associated CD4 TCRs, coverage spanned spike, with dominance at 160-218 and 743-854.

Some clones are missing from TCRdb's copy, which holds only in-frame ones; the method was immunoSEQ multiplex PCR. This repertoire shows 90,000 to 150,000 clones, about nine tenths found once; its top ten account for roughly 2.3%. The TCR was taken from an adult in good health. Sequences were derived from peripheral blood, sampled on day 0 of AZD1222 vaccination. The gene calls are TRBV28 and TRBJ2-7; TRBD2 aligns across 8 bases. This chain's CDR3 is CASSSSGPSSYEQYF. The CDR3 bases are TGTGCCAGCAGTTCTAGCGGGCCATCCTCCTACGAGCAGTACTTC.